This T cell receptor (beta chain) was profiled in a study of regulatory T cells in long-lasting Graves disease. Overall study findings and caveats: Between persistent patients, a few thousand public clonotypes were shared, exceeding the 900 to 1,000 shared between new patients.

Library construction for TCR beta used iRepertoire HTBI primers and Arm-PCR of CDR3 regions. TCRdb re-called the multiplex PCR reads with MiXCR, one entry per CDR3 protein. The data hold about 440,000 distinct CDR3 sequences, with less than 20% observed a single time. A note on this clonotype: No antigen is known for it.

The sample's time point: newly diagnosed GD, antithyroid drugs for less than 3 months. PBMCs provided the RNA from which the TCR library was made. This CDR3 contains 16 residues. Germline loops: CDR1 MNHEY, CDR2 SVGEGT. V was trimmed by 0 bases and J by 2 bases, leaving 14 bases between them. Another study also made use of these data, one on T cells in Graves' hyperthyroidism and ophthalmopathy. Per that study: The HTBI set primed first-round TCR CDR3 RT-PCR.

The TCR originated in a woman between 18 and 29 years old with Graves disease. The sequencing here drew on peripheral blood mononuclear cells (PBMCs), taken at new diagnosis, from a patient treated with antithyroid drugs. The chain couples TRBV6-2 or TRBV6-3 to TRBJ2-7; D is perhaps TRBD2 (5 bases). The CDR3 sequence is CASSYSILARAYEQYF. CDR3 DNA: TGTGCCAGCAGTTACTCGATTCTAGCACGAGCCTACGAGCAGTACTTC.